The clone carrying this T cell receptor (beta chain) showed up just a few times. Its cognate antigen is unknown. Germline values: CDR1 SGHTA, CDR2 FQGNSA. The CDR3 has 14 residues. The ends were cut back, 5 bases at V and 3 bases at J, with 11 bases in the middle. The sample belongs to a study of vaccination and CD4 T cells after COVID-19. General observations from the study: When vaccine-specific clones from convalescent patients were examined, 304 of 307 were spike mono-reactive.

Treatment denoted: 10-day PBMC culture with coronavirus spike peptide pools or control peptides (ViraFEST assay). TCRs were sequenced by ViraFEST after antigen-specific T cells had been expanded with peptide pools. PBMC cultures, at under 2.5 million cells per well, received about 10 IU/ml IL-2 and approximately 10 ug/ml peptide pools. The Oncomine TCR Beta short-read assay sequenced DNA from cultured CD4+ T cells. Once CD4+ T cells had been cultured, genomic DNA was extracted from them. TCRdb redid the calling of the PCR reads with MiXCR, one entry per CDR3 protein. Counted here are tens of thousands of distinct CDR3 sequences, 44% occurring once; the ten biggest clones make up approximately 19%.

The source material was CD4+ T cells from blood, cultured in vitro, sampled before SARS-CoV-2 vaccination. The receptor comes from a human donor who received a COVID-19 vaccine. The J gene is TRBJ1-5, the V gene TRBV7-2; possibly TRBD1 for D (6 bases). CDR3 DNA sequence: TGTGCCAGCAGCCATGGACAGTACAATCAGCCCCAGCATTTT. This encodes CASSHGQYNQPQHF.